A selection of T cell receptor beta chains follows, all from one sample in a study of metastatic and nonmetastatic thyroid tumors. TCRdb reprocessed the PCR reads using MiXCR. This sample carries about 34,000 clones, roughly 36% of them seen once, and the ten largest clones take approximately 24%. The sequencing sample was made of tumor tissue. The receptors stem from a female donor with papillary thyroid cancer or a benign thyroid nodule (not recorded which). Some clones in this sample may be carry-over from other donors' samples. Both conserved end residues are part of each CDR3. Fields, in order: J gene, D gene, clone size, V gene, CDR3 protein, CDR3 DNA. D genes are given only for firm matches. Clone size, where shown, is once, few, many, or a class for clones that have expanded.

>TRBJ2-2|.|.|TRBV5-1
CASSPMSLEGAWDTGELFF
TGCGCCAGCAGCCCCATGAGTTTGGAGGGAGCTTGGGATACCGGGGAGCTGTTTTTT
>TRBJ1-1|TRBD1|.|TRBV5-1
CASSLASGGTEAFF
TGCGCCAGCAGCTTGGCCTCAGGGGGCACTGAAGCTTTCTTT
>TRBJ1-2|TRBD1|few|TRBV30
CAWGTGQGEWNGYTF
TGTGCCTGGGGGACGGGACAGGGGGAGTGGAATGGCTACACCTTC
>TRBJ2-1|.|.|TRBV12-3/TRBV12-4
CASRRGGVYNEQFF
TGTGCCAGCAGACGAGGGGGGGTTTACAATGAGCAGTTCTTC
>TRBJ2-5|.|.|TRBV6-4
CASSVVPGPGETQYF
TGTGCCAGCAGTGTGGTTCCGGGCCCGGGAGAGACCCAGTACTTC
>TRBJ1-2|.|.|TRBV6-1
CASPSEGDYGYTF
TGTGCCAGCCCCTCGGAAGGGGACTATGGCTACACCTTC
>TRBJ1-5|.|few|TRBV28
CASSFRGGGNQPQHF
TGTGCCAGCAGTTTCAGGGGCGGTGGCAATCAGCCCCAGCATTTT
>TRBJ1-3|.|.|TRBV2
CASSYKDSGNTIYF
TGTGCCAGCAGTTACAAAGACTCTGGAAACACCATATATTTT
>TRBJ2-7|.|few|TRBV20-1
CSAPGVTVYEQYF
TGCAGTGCTCCCGGGGTGACTGTCTACGAGCAGTACTTC
>TRBJ1-2|TRBD1|few|TRBV28
CASSLGQGSYTF
TGTGCCAGCAGTTTGGGACAGGGTAGCTACACCTTC
>TRBJ2-1|TRBD2|few|TRBV20-1
CSARSPGTSGGADNEQFF
TGCAGTGCTCGCAGTCCCGGGACTAGCGGGGGGGCCGATAATGAGCAGTTCTTC
>TRBJ2-4|.|.|TRBV28
CASSSTGLPNF
TGTGCCAGCAGTTCGACAGGTCTTCCGAACTTC
>TRBJ2-3|.|few|TRBV19
CASSAGRATDTQYF
TGTGCCAGTAGTGCCGGTCGGGCCACAGATACGCAGTATTTT
>TRBJ2-2|.|.|TRBV28
CASSLGQGHTGELFF
TGTGCCAGCAGTTTAGGGCAGGGACACACCGGGGAGCTGTTTTTT
>TRBJ1-2|TRBD1|many|TRBV6-2/TRBV6-3
CASSSWDRIYGYTF
TGTGCCAGCAGTTCCTGGGACAGGATCTATGGCTACACCTTC
>TRBJ1-2|.|.|TRBV3-1
CASSQGGAGGYTF
TGTGCCAGCAGCCAAGGAGGGGCCGGTGGCTACACCTTC
>TRBJ2-1|TRBD2|medium-sized|TRBV12-3/TRBV12-4
CVSIPLAGGHNEQFF
TGTGTCAGCATCCCTCTAGCGGGGGGGCACAATGAGCAGTTCTTC
>TRBJ2-1|.|.|TRBV19
CASSIEVSYNEQFF
TGTGCCAGTAGTATAGAGGTGTCCTACAATGAGCAGTTCTTC
>TRBJ2-3|.|.|TRBV6-6
CASSPRGYGGNTDTQYF
TGTGCCAGCAGTCCGCGAGGGTACGGCGGAAACACAGATACGCAGTATTTT
>TRBJ2-3|TRBD1|.|TRBV19
CASSLVTGGSGDTQYF
TGTGCCAGTAGTCTCGTGACAGGGGGCAGTGGAGATACGCAGTATTTT
>TRBJ1-6|.|few|TRBV28
CASSLGQHHSPLHF
TGTGCCAGCAGTTTAGGTCAGCATCATTCACCCCTCCACTTT
>TRBJ2-3|TRBD2|.|TRBV18
CASAISGMGTDTQYF
TGTGCCAGCGCGATCAGCGGGATGGGGACAGATACGCAGTATTTT
>TRBJ2-2|TRBD2|few|TRBV15
CATGVRGVRSGELFF
TGTGCCACTGGGGTGCGGGGGGTTCGGTCCGGGGAGCTGTTTTTT
>TRBJ1-2|.|.|TRBV19
CASSREGYYGYTF
TGTGCCAGCTCAAGGGAAGGGTACTATGGCTACACCTTC
>TRBJ2-2|.|few|TRBV6-1
CASSIGTNTGELFF
TGTGCCAGCAGTATAGGGACAAACACCGGGGAGCTGTTTTTT
>TRBJ1-2|.|.|TRBV9
CASSDAAGHSNYGYTF
TGTGCCAGCAGCGACGCGGCGGGACACTCGAACTATGGCTACACCTTC
>TRBJ1-5|.|.|TRBV20-1
CSAYRDGNQPQHF
TGCAGTGCCTACAGGGACGGCAATCAGCCCCAGCATTTT